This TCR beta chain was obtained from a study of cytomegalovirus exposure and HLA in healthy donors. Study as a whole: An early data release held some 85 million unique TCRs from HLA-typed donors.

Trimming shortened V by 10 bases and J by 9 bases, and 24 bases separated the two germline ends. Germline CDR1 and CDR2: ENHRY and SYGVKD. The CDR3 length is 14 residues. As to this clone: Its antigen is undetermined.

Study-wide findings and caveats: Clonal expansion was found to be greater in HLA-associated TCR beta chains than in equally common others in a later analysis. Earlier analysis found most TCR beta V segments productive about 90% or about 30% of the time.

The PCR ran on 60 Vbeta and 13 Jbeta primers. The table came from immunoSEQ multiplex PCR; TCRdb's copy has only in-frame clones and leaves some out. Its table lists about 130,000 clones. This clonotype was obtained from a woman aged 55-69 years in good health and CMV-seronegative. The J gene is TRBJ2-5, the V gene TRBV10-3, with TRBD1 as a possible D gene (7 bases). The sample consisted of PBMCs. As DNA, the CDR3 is TGTGCCACCCTGGGGCTGCAGGAGGGGGCGGCCCAGTACTTC. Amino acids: CATLGLQEGAAQYF.